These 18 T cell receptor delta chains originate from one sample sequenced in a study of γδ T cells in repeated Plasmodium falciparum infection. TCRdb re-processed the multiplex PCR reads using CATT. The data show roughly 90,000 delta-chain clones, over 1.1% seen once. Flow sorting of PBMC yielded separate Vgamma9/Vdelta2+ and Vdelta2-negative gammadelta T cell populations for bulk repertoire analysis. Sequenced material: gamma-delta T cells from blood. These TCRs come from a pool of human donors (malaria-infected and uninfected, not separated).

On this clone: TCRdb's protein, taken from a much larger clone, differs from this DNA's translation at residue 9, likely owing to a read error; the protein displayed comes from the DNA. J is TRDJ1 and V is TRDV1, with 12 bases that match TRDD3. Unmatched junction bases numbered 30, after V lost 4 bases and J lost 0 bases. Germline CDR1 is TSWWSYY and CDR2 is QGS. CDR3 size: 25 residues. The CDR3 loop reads CALGGTHGGNYWGIPPSLYTDKLIF. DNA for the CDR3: TGTGCTCTTGGGGGTACCCACGGGGGCAACTACTGGGGGATACCCCCATCCTTGTACACCGATAAACTCATCTTT.

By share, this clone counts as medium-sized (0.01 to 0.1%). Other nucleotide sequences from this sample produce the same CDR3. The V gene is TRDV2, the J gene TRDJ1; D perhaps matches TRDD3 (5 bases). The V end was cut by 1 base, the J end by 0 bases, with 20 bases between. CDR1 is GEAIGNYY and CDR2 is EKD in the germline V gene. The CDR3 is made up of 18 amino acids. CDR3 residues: CACDTLSSIRGHTDKLIF. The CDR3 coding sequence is TGTGCCTGTGACACTCTATCTTCTATCAGGGGACACACCGATAAACTCATCTTT.

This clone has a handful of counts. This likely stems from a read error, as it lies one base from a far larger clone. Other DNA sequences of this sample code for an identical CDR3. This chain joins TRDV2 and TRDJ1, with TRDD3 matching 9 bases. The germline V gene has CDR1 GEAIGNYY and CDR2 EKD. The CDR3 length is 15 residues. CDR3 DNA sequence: TGTGCCTGCAATACTGGGGGACATTACACCGATAAACTCATCTTC. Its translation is CACNTGGHYTDKLIF.

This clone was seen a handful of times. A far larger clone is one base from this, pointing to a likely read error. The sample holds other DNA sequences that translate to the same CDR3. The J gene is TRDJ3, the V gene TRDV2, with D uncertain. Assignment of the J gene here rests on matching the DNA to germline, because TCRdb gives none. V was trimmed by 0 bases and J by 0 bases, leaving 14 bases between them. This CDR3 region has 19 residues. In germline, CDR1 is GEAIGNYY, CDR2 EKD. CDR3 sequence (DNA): TGTGCCTGTGACACCCCTCCCCACAACAGCTCCTGGGACACCCGACAGATGTTTTTC. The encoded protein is CACDTPPHNSSWDTRQMFF.

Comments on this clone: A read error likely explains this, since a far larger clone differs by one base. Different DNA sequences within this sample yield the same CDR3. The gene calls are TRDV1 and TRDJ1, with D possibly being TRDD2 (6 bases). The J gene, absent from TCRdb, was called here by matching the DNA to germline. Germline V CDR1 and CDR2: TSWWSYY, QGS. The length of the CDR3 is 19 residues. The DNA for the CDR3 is TGTGCTCTTGGGGCCTTCCGAAGACCTCCCGGACCGTACACCGACAAACTCATCTTT. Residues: CALGAFRRPPGPYTDKLIF.

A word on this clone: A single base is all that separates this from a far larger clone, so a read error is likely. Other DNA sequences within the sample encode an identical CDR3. The CDR3 loop is CALGERRVLGSNRLIF. In nucleotides, the CDR3 is TGTGCTCTTGGGGAACGCCGCGTACTGGGATCAAATAGACTCATCTTT. V gene TRDV1 combines with J gene TRDJ1; D may match TRDD1 or TRDD3 (6 bases each). Germline V CDR1 and CDR2: TSWWSYY, QGS. V shed 1 base and J shed 10 bases, with 22 bases lying between them. The CDR3 is made up of 16 amino acids.

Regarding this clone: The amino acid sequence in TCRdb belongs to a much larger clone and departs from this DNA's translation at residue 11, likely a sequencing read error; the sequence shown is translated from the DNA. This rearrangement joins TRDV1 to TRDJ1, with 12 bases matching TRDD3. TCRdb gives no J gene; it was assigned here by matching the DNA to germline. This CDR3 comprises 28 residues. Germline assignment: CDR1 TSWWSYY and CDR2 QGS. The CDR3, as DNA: TGTGCTCTTGGGGAACGGGGCGAGTTTGCCCTCCCCCCTTCTCGTACTGTCTGGGGGATACGGGGCACCGATAGACTCATCTTT. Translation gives CALGERGEFALPPSRTVWGIRGTDRLIF.

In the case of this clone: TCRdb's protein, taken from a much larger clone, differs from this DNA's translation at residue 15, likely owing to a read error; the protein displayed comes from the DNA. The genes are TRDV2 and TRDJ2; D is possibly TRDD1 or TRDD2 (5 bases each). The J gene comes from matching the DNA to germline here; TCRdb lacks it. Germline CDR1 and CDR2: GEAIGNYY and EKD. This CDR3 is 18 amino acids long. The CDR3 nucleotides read TGTGCCTGTGACACCGTGGGAAATCCTTCTGCTTTGACAGCACGACTCTTCTTT. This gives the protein CACDTVGNPSALTARLFF.

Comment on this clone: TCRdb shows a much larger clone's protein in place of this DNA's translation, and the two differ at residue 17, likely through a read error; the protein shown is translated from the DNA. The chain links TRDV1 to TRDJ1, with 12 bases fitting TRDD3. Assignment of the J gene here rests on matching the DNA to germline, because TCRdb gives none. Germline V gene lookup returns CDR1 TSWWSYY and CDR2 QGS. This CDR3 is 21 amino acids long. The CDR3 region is CALGERVTYWGIPVYTVKLIF. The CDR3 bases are TGTGCTCTTGGGGAAAGGGTTACGTACTGGGGGATACCGGTGTACACCGTTAAACTCATCTTT.

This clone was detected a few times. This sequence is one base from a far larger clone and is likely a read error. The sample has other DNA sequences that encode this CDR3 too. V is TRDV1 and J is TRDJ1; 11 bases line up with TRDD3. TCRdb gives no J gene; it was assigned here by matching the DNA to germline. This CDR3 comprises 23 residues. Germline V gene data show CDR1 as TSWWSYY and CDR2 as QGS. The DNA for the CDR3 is TGTGCCCTTGGGGCTTTCTTCCTACGTGTCATGGGGGATACGCCAGGGGTTGATGGTAAACTCATCTTT. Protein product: CALGAFFLRVMGDTPGVDGKLIF.

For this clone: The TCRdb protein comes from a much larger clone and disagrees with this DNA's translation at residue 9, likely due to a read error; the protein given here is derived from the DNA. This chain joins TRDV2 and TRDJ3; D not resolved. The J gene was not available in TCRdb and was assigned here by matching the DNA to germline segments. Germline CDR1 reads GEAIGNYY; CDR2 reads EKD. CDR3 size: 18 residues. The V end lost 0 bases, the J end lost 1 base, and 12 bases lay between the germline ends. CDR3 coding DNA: TGTGCCTGTGACACCGCCCGGGAGGGGTCCTGGGACACCCGACAGATGTTTTTC. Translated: CACDTAREGSWDTRQMFF.

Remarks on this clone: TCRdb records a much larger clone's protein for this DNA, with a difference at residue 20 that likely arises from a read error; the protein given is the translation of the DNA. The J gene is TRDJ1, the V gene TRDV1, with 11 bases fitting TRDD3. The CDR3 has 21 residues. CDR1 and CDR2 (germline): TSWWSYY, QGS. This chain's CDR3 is CALGEPNWGIESPGYTDKLTF. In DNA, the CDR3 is TGTGCTCTTGGGGAACCCAACTGGGGGATAGAGAGCCCAGGGTACACCGATAAACTCACCTTT.

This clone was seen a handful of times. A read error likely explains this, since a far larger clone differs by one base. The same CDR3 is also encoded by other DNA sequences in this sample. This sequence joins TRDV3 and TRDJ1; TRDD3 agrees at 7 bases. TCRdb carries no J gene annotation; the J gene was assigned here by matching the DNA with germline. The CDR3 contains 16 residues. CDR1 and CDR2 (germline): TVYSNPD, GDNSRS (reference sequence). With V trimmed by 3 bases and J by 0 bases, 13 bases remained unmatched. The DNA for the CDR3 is TGTGCCTTCCCGCCTTCTACCGGGGGATACACCGATAAACTCATCTTT. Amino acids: CAFPPSTGGYTDKLIF.

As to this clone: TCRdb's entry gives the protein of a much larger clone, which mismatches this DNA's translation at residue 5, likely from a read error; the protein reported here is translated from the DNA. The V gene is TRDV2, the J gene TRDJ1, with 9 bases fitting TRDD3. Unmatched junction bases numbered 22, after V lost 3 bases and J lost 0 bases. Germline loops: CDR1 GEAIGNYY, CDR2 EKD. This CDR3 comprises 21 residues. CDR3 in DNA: TGTGCCTGTGACCCTCTTACTGGGGATACGGGGGCATCGGTCTACACCGATAAACTCATCTTT. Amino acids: CACDPLTGDTGASVYTDKLIF.

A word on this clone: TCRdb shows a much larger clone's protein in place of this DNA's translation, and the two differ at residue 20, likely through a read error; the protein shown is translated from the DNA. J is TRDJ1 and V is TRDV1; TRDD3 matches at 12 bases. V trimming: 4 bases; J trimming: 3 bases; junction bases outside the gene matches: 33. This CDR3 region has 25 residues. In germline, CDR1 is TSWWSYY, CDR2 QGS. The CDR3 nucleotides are TGTGCTCTTGGGGGTACCCACGGGAGCAACTACTGGGGGATACCCCCATCCTTGTACTCCGATAAACTCATCTTT. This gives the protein CALGGTHGSNYWGIPPSLYSDKLIF.

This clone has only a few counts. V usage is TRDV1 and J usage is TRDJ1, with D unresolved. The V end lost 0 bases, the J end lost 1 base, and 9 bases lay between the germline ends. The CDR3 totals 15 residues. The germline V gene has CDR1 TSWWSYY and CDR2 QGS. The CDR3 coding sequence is TGTGCTCTTGGGGAACTTATACTGCTCACCGATAAACTCATCTTT. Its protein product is CALGELILLTDKLIF.

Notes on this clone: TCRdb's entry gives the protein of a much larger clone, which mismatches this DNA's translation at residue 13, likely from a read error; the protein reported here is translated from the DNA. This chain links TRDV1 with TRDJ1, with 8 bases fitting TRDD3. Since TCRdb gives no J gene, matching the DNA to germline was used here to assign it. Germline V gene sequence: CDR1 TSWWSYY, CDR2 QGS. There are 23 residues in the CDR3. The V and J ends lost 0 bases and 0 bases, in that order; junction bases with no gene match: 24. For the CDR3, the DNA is TGTGCTCTTGGGGAACTAGCCTCCTCTATCCTGTACCGGGGGATAAAGTACACCGATAAACTCATCTTT. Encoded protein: CALGELASSILYRGIKYTDKLIF.

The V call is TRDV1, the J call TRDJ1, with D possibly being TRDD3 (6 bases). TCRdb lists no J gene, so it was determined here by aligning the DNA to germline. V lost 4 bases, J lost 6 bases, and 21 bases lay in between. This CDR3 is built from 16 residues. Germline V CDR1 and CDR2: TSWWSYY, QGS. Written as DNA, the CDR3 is TGTGCTCTTGGGGGAAATGGGTGGGGATCTCTCCATAAACTCATCTTT. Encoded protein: CALGGNGWGSLHKLIF.